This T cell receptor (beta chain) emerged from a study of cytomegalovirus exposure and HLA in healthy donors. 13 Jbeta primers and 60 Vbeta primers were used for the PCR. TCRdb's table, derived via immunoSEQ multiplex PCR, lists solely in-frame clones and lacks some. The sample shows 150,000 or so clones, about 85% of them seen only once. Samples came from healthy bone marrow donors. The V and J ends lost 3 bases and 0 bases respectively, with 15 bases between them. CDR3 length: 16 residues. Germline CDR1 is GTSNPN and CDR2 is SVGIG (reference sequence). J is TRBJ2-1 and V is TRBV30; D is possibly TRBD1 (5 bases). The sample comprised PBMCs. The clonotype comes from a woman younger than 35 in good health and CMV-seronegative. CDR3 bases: TGTGCCTGGAGAGACAGACAGTTGATCTCCTACAATGAGCAGTTCTTC. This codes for CAWRDRQLISYNEQFF. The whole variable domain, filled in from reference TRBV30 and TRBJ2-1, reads SQTIHQWPATLVQPVGSPLSLECTVEGTSNPNLYWYRQAAGRGLQLLFYSVGIGQISSEVPQNLSASRPQDRQFILSSKKLLLSDSGFYLCAWRDRQLISYNEQFFGPGTRLTVL.